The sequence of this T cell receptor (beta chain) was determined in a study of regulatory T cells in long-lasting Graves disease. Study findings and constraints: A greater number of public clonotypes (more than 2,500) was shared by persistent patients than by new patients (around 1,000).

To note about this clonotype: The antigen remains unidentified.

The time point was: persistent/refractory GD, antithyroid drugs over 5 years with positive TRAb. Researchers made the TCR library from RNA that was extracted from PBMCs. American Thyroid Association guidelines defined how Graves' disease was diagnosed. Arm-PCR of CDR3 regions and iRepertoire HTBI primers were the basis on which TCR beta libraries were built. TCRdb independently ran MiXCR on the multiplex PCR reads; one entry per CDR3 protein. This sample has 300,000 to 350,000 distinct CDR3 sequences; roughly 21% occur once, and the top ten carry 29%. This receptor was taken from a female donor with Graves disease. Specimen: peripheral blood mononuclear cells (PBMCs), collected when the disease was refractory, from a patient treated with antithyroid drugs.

CDR3 DNA: TGCAGCGTTGAAGGGGGCCAGGGGCGTGAGATCTTATACAATGAGCAGTTCTTC. This codes for CSVEGGQGREILYNEQFF. The chain recombines TRBV29-1 with TRBJ2-1; TRBD1 is a possible D gene (6 bases). CDR3 length: 18 residues. CDR1 and CDR2 (germline): SQVTM, ANQGSEA. V was pared by 1 base and J by 4 bases, with 23 bases between.